The present T cell receptor (beta chain) was sequenced within a study of T cells after yellow fever vaccination. In TCRdb, the 5' RACE reads were re-called with MiXCR into one record per CDR3 protein. Of 300,000 to 400,000 distinct CDR3 sequences in the sample, approximately 12% were seen once. Study results and caveats: Researchers cautioned that FACS-sorted repertoires could harbor abundant clonotypes contaminating from the bulk population.

In its sample, this clonotype was seen many times. The antigen is not known. This CDR3 has 12 amino acids. The germline V gene has CDR1 MGHRA and CDR2 YSYEKL. Trimming removed 0 bases from V and 14 bases from J, with 10 bases in between. Sequencing used CD4+ T cells sorted from PBMCs, obtained 45 days after the yellow fever booster vaccination. The chain has TRBV4-1 and TRBJ1-4, with D possibly TRBD1 on 5 matching bases. This clonotype was sampled from a man between 18 and 29 years old who received the YFV17D yellow fever vaccine. CDR3 nucleotide sequence: TGCGCCAGCAGCCAAGATCCCCAGGGCCTGTTTTTT. Translated: CASSQDPQGLFF.